Listed below are T cell receptor beta chains from one sample, sequenced in a study of T cell repertoires in cytomegalovirus infection. TCRdb re-derived calls from the reads in MiXCR, one entry per CDR3 protein. The sample has approximately 280,000 distinct CDR3 sequences, roughly a fifth seen once; the top ten hold approximately 19%. No antigens are known for them. Sequencing was performed on cultured PBMCs, taken from culture after CMV antigen stimulation. These receptors all come from a human donor in good health (CMV status not recorded). Some clones in this sample may be carry-over from other donors' samples. Each CDR3 is given with its conserved first and last residue. A D gene is named only where the DNA matches it firmly. Clone size is stated in some rows and not others, as once, few, many or a class when expanded.

v_call	d_call	clone_size	j_call	cdr3_nt	cdr3_aa
TRBV7-9	TRBD2	few	TRBJ2-3	TGTGCCAGCAGCCCATTAGCGGGAGGGCCGGGAGATACGCAGTATTTT	CASSPLAGGPGDTQYF
TRBV29-1	.	many	TRBJ2-1	TGCAGCGTTGAGGACAATGAGCAGTTCTTC	CSVEDNEQFF
TRBV5-4	.	.	TRBJ2-1	TGTGCCAGCAGCTCAGGACCCGGGGGGAGCGGGACACGCTCCTACAATGAGCAGTTCTTC	CASSSGPGGSGTRSYNEQFF
TRBV20-1	.	few	TRBJ1-5	TGCAGTGCTAGAGAGGCAGGTAGGAATCAGCCCCAGCATTTT	CSAREAGRNQPQHF
TRBV12-5	TRBD1	few	TRBJ2-2	TGTGCTAGTGGTTCCAGGACAGGGAGCACCGGGGAGCTGTTTTTT	CASGSRTGSTGELFF
TRBV7-2	TRBD2	few	TRBJ2-1	TGTGCCAGCAGGGGACTAGCGCACTACAATGAGCAGTTCTTC	CASRGLAHYNEQFF
TRBV6-5	.	.	TRBJ1-3	TGTGCCAGCAGTTACCGTACTGGGGCCCCAGGGCGAAACACCATATATTTT	CASSYRTGAPGRNTIYF
TRBV7-2	.	many	TRBJ1-2	TGTGCCAGCAGCTTAAGCGGGGTCTATGGCTACACCTTC	CASSLSGVYGYTF
TRBV28	.	many	TRBJ1-2	TGTGCCAGCAGTTTAGGCAGCTATGGCTACACCTTC	CASSLGSYGYTF
TRBV10-3	.	.	TRBJ1-3	TGTGCCATCAGTGGGCCTCGGACTCTCTCTGGAAACACCATATATTTT	CAISGPRTLSGNTIYF
TRBV10-3	TRBD2	.	TRBJ2-3	TGTGCCATCAGTGAGGCCCCCGGAGGGGCGGGAGCCGGGGATACGCAGTATTTT	CAISEAPGGAGAGDTQYF
TRBV6-2/TRBV6-3	.	.	TRBJ2-7	TGTGCCAGCAGACCGGGACGGTGGGGCTCCTACGAGCAGTACTTC	CASRPGRWGSYEQYF
TRBV24-1	.	.	TRBJ2-2	TGTGCCACCAGTGACCCGAAGACCGGGACGGCGAACACCGGGGAGCTGTTTTTT	CATSDPKTGTANTGELFF
TRBV4-2	.	few	TRBJ2-3	TGTGCCAGCAGCCAAGAGAATGGTAGGAGCACAGATACGCAGTATTTT	CASSQENGRSTDTQYF
TRBV2	TRBD2	.	TRBJ2-5	TGTGCCAGCAGTGACGGGACTAGCGGGCCCCAAGAGACCCAGTACTTC	CASSDGTSGPQETQYF
TRBV11-1	TRBD2	few	TRBJ2-1	TGTGCCAGCAGTATCACGACTAGCCCCTTCGAGCAGTTCTTC	CASSITTSPFEQFF
TRBV25-1	.	.	TRBJ1-1	TGTGCCAGCAGTGTAGGGGGGCCCGAAAATGAAGCTTTCTTT	CASSVGGPENEAFF
TRBV2	TRBD1	many	TRBJ1-2	TGTGCCAGCAGCGGACAGGGTAATGGCTACACCTTC	CASSGQGNGYTF
TRBV19	.	many	TRBJ2-7	TGTGCCAGTAGGGGGGGCTCCGAGCAGTACTTC	CASRGGSEQYF
TRBV4-1	.	.	TRBJ2-2	TGTGCCAGCAGCCGGACCGAGGATAGCGCGAACACCGGGGAGCTGTTTTTT	CASSRTEDSANTGELFF
TRBV7-9	.	.	TRBJ2-7	TGTGCCAGCAGCTTACCTTTAGCTGTGGGGACCTACGAGCAGTACTTC	CASSLPLAVGTYEQYF
TRBV12-3/TRBV12-4	.	.	TRBJ1-1	TGTGCCAGCAGGTCGGGTGGGCAGAACACTGAAGCTTTCTTT	CASRSGGQNTEAFF
TRBV19	.	once	TRBJ1-2	TGTGCCAGTAGTATTCAACAGGCGTACTATGGCTACACCTTC	CASSIQQAYYGYTF
TRBV7-2	.	many	TRBJ2-7	TGTGCCAGCAGCTTAGAGGTGGACAGCTCCTACGAGCAGTACTTC	CASSLEVDSSYEQYF
TRBV15	TRBD2	once	TRBJ2-7	TGTGCCACCAGCAGAGATCTCGGGGGGACTAGCGGGGGCCTCTACGAGCAGTACTTC	CATSRDLGGTSGGLYEQYF
TRBV4-1	TRBD2	.	TRBJ2-7	TGCGCCAGCAGCCAACTGCTAGCGGGGGCCTACGAGCAGTACTTC	CASSQLLAGAYEQYF
TRBV27	.	many	TRBJ1-1	TGTGCCAGCAGTTTGTACGGGGACTTCGGCACTGAAGCTTTCTTT	CASSLYGDFGTEAFF
TRBV5-1	TRBD2	.	TRBJ2-2	TGCGCCAGCAGACGGACTAGCGGGAGTTCCGGGGAGCTGTTTTTT	CASRRTSGSSGELFF
TRBV11-2	.	many	TRBJ1-2	TGTGCCATCGCGATGGACAGTTCTAACTATGGCTACACCTTC	CAIAMDSSNYGYTF
TRBV7-9	TRBD2	many	TRBJ2-5	TGTGCCAGCAGTAACCTAGCGGGAGGAGAGACCCAGTACTTC	CASSNLAGGETQYF
TRBV7-9	.	many	TRBJ2-7	TGTGCCAGCAGCTTAGCGAGGGGCGAGCAGTACTTC	CASSLARGEQYF
TRBV7-9	.	many	TRBJ2-5	TGTGCCAGCAGCCGGACGCAGCAAGAGACCCAGTACTTC	CASSRTQQETQYF
TRBV11-2	.	few	TRBJ2-2	TGTGCCAGCAGCTTAGATTGGTCCGCCGAGGAGCTGTTTTTT	CASSLDWSAEELFF
TRBV20-1	.	few	TRBJ2-7	TGCAGTGCTAAGGTTTGGGACAGCGGGGGCGAGCAGTACTTC	CSAKVWDSGGEQYF
TRBV20-1	TRBD2	many	TRBJ2-1	TGCAGTGCCCCGGGACTAGCGGGAGTAAGGTATGAGCAGTTCTTC	CSAPGLAGVRYEQFF
TRBV19	.	.	TRBJ2-1	TGTGCCAGTAGTATCATCCCCGGGCTCACCTACAATGAGCAGTTCTTC	CASSIIPGLTYNEQFF
TRBV19	TRBD1	.	TRBJ1-2	TGTGCCAGTAGATCAACAGGGGGCGACGGCTACACCTTC	CASRSTGGDGYTF
TRBV7-2	.	few	TRBJ1-4	TGTGCCAGCAGAGATCGGGCAGGGGAAGAAAAACTGTTTTTT	CASRDRAGEEKLFF
TRBV27	TRBD2	many	TRBJ2-3	TGTGCCAGCAGTTCGCTGTGGGCGGGAGGACGTAGGAGGGGCACAGATACGCAGTATTTT	CASSSLWAGGRRRGTDTQYF
TRBV7-8	.	many	TRBJ2-6	TGTGCCAGCAGCTTAGTCAGCTTCTCTGGGGCCAACGTCCTGACTTTC	CASSLVSFSGANVLTF
TRBV14	.	.	TRBJ2-3	TGTGCCAGCAGCCAACTTACAGGGACAGATACGCAGTATTTT	CASSQLTGTDTQYF
TRBV7-2	TRBD2	many	TRBJ2-7	TGTGCCAGCAGCTTAAAGGTTAGCGGGCACGAGCAGTACTTC	CASSLKVSGHEQYF
TRBV2	TRBD2	.	TRBJ2-5	TGTGCCAGCAGTGAAGATCTAGCGGGAGGGCCGAGGGAGACCCAGTACTTC	CASSEDLAGGPRETQYF
TRBV20-1	TRBD2	.	TRBJ2-1	TGCAGTGCTAGAGATCAGGGACTAGCGGGAGGGAACAATGAGCAGTTCTTC	CSARDQGLAGGNNEQFF
TRBV12-5	TRBD1	few	TRBJ1-1	TGTGCTAGTGGTTTGCCATCCGGGACAGGGTTCTCTGAAGCTTTCTTT	CASGLPSGTGFSEAFF
TRBV7-2	.	many	TRBJ2-7	TGTGCCAGCAGCTTACTCATCGGAGCGTGGGAGCAGTACTTC	CASSLLIGAWEQYF
TRBV4-2	TRBD2	.	TRBJ2-5	TGTGCCAGCAGCCAATCAGAAGTAGGCGCGGGAGGAGAGTGGGAGACCCAGTACTTC	CASSQSEVGAGGEWETQYF